The clone carrying this T cell receptor beta chain was detected only a few times. Its target is unknown. The junction and the germline gene differ at one end; a read error may be behind it. The entry originates in a study of blood T cells in healthy people across ages. Study observations and caveats: Long-lived donors carried more naive CD4+ cells and greater diversity than aged donors.

It was with a sample-barcoded 5' primer and a J-beta primer mix that a second PCR of about 7 to 12 cycles was run. TCRdb processed the 5' RACE reads anew with MiXCR; each CDR3 protein has one entry. The sample lists about 570,000 distinct CDR3 sequences; 27% were seen once. The CDR3 totals 13 residues. Germline V lookup: CDR1 LNHNV, CDR2 YYDKDF (reference sequence). Sequenced: blood. The chain has TRBV15 and TRBJ1-1; D gene ambiguous. The receptor was isolated from a woman in her sixties or seventies in good health. CDR3 coding DNA: TGTGCCACCAGCAGAGATATAGCAGGTGAAGCCTTCTTT. It yields the protein CATSRDIAGEAFF.